This TCR beta chain was documented in a study of cytomegalovirus exposure and HLA in healthy donors. Germline loops: CDR1 SGHTA, CDR2 FQGTGA. The junction had 5 bases not matched to a gene; V was cut back by 5 bases and J by 0 bases. This CDR3 is 17 amino acids long. Researchers ran the PCR with 60 Vbeta and 13 Jbeta primers. Method: immunoSEQ multiplex PCR; TCRdb's copy keeps in-frame clones and lacks some. The sample includes approximately 150,000 clones, more than 60% seen only once; the top ten take roughly 7%. General study results and limits: Excluded: some indistinguishable V segments such as TRBV6-2 and TRBV6-3.

Nominally healthy donors were sampled, though unrecorded immune exposures were likely. Of note for this clone: Its antigen is unknown.

This clonotype was sampled from a woman between 35 and 50 years old in good health and CMV-seropositive. The chain recombines TRBV7-3 with TRBJ2-6, with 9 nucleotides matching TRBD1. Sequencing input: PBMCs. The CDR3 DNA reads as TGTGCCAGCAGCCTCGGGACAGGGCCCTCTGGGGCCAACGTCCTGACTTTC. Its protein is CASSLGTGPSGANVLTF.